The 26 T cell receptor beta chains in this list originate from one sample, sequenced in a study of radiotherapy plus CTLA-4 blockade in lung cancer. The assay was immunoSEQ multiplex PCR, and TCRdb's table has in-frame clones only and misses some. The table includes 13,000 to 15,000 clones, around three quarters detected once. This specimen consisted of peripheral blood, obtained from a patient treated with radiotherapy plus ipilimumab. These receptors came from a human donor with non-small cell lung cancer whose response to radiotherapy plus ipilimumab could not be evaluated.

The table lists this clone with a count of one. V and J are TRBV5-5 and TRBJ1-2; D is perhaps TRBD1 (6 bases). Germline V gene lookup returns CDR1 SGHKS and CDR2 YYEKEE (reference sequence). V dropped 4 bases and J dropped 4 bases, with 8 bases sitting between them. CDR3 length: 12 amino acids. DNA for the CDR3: TGTGCCAGCAGCATGGACAGCTATGGCTACACCTTC. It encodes CASSMDSYGYTF.

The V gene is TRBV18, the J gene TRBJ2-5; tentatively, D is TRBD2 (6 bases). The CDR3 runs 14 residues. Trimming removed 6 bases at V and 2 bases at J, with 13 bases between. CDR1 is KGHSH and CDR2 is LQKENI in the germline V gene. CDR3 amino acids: CASSVPAGQETQYF. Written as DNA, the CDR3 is TGTGCCAGCTCCGTACCCGCGGGGCAAGAGACCCAGTACTTC.

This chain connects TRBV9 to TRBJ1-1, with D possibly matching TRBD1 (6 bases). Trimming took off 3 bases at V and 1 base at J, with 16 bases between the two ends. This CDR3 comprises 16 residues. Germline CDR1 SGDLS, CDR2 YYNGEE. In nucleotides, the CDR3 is TGTGCCAGCAGCGAGAGGGGGGGTGGGGGGAACACTGAAGCTTTCTTT. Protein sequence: CASSERGGGGNTEAFF.

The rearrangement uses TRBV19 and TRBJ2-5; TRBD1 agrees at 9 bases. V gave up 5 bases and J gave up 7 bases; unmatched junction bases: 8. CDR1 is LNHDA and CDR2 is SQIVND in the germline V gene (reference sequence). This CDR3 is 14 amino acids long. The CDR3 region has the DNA TGTGCCAGTAGTCCGACAGGGGGAGGTGTGACCCAGTACTTC. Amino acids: CASSPTGGGVTQYF. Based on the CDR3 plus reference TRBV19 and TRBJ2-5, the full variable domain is DGGITQSPKYLFRKEGQNVTLSCEQNLNHDAMYWYRQDPGQGLRLIYYSQIVNDFQKGDIAEGYSVSREKKESFPLTVTSAQKNPTAFYLCASSPTGGGVTQYFGPGTRLLVL.

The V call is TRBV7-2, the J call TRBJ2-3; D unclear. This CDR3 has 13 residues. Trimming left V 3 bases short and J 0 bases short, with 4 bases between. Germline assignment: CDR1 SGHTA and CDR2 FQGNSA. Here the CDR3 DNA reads TGTGCCAGCAGCTTCTCTAGCACAGATACGCAGTATTTT. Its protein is CASSFSSTDTQYF.

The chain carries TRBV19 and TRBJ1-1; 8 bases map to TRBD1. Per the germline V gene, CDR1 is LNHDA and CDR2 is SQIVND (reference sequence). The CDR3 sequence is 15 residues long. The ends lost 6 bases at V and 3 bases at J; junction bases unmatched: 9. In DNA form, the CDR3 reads TGTGCCAGTAGGGCCCGGACAGGGTCGTACACTGAAGCTTTCTTT. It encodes CASRARTGSYTEAFF.

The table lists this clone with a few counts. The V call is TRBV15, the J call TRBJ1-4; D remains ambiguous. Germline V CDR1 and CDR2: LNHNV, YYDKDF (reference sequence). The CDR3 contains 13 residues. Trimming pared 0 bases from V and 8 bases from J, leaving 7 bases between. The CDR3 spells CATSRDAGEKLFF. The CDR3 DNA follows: TGTGCCACCAGCAGAGATGCAGGAGAAAAACTGTTTTTT.

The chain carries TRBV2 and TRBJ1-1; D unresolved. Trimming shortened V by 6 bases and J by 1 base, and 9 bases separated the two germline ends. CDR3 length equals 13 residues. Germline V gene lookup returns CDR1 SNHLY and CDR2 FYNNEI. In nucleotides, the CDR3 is TGTGCCAGCAGAGTCCCCGGGAACACTGAAGCTTTCTTT. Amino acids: CASRVPGNTEAFF.

CDR3 DNA sequence: TGTGCCAGTAGTATGTCAGGGACAGGGAGCTCCTACGAGCAGTACTTC. It encodes CASSMSGTGSSYEQYF. The V and J genes are TRBV19 and TRBJ2-7, with TRBD1 matching 9 bases. V lost 3 bases and J lost 0; bases outside the gene matches: 6. This CDR3 is 16 amino acids long. The germline gives CDR1 LNHDA, CDR2 SQIVND (reference sequence). Complete variable domain (other parts from reference TRBV19 and TRBJ2-7): DGGITQSPKYLFRKEGQNVTLSCEQNLNHDAMYWYRQDPGQGLRLIYYSQIVNDFQKGDIAEGYSVSREKKESFPLTVTSAQKNPTAFYLCASSMSGTGSSYEQYFGPGTRLTVT.

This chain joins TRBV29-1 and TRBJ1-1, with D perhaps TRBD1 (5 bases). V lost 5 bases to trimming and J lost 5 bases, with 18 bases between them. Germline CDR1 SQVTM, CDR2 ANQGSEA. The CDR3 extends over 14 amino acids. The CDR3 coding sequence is TGCAGCGTTTGGAGGGGCCCTATGGGGACTGAAGCTTTCTTT. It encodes CSVWRGPMGTEAFF.

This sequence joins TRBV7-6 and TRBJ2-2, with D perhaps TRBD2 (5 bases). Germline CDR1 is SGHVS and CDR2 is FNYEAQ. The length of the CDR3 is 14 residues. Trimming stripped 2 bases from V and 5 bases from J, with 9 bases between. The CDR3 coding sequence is TGTGCCAGCAGCTTACAGAGCGGTACCGGGGAGCTGTTTTTT. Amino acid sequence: CASSLQSGTGELFF.

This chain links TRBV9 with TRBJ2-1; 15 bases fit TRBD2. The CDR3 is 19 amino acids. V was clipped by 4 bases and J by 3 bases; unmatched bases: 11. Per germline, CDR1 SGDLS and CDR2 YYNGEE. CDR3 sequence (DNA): TGTGCCAGCAGCCCGAGCCCGGGACTAGCGGGGGGCAACTACAATGAGCAGTTCTTC. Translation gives CASSPSPGLAGGNYNEQFF.

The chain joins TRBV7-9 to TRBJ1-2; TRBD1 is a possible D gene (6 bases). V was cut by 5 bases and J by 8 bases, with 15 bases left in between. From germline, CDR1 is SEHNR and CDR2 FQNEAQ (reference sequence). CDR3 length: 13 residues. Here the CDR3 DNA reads TGTGCCAGCAGCCCCTGGACAGAAGGGGGCTACACCTTC. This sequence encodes CASSPWTEGGYTF.

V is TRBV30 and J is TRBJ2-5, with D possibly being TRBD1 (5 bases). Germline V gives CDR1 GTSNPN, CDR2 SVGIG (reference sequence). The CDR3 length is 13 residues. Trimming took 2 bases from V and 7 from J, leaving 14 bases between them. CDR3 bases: TGTGCCTGGAGTACAAAGGGGTCCGGGACCCAGTACTTC. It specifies CAWSTKGSGTQYF.

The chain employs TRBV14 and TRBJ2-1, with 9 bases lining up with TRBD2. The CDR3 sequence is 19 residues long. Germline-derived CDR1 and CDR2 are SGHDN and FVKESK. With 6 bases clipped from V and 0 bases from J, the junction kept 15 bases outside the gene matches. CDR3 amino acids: CASRARGLAGRTSYNEQFF. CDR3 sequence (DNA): TGTGCCAGCAGAGCTAGAGGGCTAGCGGGACGGACCTCCTACAATGAGCAGTTCTTC.

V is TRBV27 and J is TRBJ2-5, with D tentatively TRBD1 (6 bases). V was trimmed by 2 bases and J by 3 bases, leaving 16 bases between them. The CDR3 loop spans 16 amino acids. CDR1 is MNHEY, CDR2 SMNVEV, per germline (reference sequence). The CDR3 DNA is TGTGCCAGCAGTTTAAGTCTAAGGGGGATAGAAGAGACCCAGTACTTC. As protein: CASSLSLRGIEETQYF.

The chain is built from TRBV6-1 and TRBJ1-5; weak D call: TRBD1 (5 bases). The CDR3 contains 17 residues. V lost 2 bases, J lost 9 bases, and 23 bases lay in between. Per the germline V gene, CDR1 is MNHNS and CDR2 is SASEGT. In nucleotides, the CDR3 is TGTGCCAGCAGTGAATACGACCCGGACATACTCCCCAGGCCCCAGCATTTT. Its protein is CASSEYDPDILPRPQHF.

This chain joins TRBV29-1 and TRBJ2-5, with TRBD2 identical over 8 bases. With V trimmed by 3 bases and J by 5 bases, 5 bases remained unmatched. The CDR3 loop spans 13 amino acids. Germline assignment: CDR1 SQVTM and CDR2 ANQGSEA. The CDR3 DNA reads TGCAGCGTTGACGGGGGGGCCGATGAGACCCAGTACTTC. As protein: CSVDGGADETQYF.

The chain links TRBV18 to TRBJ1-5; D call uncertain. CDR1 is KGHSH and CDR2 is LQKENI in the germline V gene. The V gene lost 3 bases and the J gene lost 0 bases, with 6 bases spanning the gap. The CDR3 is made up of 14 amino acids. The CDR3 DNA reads TGTGCCAGCTCACCGGGAGATAGCAATCAGCCCCAGCATTTT. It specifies CASSPGDSNQPQHF. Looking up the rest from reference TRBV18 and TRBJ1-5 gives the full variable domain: NAGVMQNPRHLVRRRGQEARLRCSPMKGHSHVYWYRQLPEEGLKFMVYLQKENIIDESGMPKERFSAEFPKEGPSILRIQQVVRGDSAAYFCASSPGDSNQPQHFGDGTRLSIL.

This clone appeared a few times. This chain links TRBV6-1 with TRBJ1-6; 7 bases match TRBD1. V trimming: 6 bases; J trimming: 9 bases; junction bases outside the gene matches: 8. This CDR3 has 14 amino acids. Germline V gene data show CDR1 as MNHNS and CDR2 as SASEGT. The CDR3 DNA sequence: TGTGCCAGCAGCTCGGACAGGACCCTTTCACCCCTCCACTTT. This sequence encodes CASSSDRTLSPLHF.

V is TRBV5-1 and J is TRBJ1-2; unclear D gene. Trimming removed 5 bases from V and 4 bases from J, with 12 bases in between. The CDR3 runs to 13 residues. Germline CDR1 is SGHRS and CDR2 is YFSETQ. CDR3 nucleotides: TGCGCCAGCAGTTATGACAAGACCTATGGCTACACCTTC. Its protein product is CASSYDKTYGYTF.

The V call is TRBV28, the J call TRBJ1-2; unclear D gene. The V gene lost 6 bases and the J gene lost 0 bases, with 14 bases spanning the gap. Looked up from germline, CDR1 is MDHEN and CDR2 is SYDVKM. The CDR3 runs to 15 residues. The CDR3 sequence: CASSSRKRANYGYTF. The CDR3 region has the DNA TGTGCCAGCAGCTCTCGGAAGAGGGCTAACTATGGCTACACCTTC.

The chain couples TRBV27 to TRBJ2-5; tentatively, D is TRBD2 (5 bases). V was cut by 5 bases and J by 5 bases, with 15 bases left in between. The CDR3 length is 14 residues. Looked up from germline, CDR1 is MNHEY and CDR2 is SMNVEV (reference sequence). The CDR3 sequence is CASSVTGFGETQYF. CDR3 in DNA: TGTGCCAGCAGTGTGACGGGGTTTGGGGAGACCCAGTACTTC.

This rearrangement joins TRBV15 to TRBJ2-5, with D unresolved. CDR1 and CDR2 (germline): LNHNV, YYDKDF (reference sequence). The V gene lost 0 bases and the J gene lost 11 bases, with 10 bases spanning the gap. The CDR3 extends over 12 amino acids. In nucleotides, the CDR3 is TGTGCCACCAGCAGAGATCAAAGCAGGCAGTACTTC. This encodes CATSRDQSRQYF.

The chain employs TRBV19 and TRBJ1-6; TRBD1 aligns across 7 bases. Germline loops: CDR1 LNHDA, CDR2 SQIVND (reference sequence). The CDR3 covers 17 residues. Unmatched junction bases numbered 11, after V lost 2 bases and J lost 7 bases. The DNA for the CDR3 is TGTGCCAGTAGTATAATTCAAGGGGGCAAAGAGAATTCACCCCTCCACTTT. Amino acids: CASSIIQGGKENSPLHF.

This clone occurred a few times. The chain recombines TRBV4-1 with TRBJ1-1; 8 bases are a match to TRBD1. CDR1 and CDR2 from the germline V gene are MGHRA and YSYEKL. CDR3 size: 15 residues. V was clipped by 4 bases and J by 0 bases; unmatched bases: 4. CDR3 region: CASSLGQGMNTEAFF. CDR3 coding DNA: TGCGCCAGCAGCCTAGGACAGGGAATGAACACTGAAGCTTTCTTT.